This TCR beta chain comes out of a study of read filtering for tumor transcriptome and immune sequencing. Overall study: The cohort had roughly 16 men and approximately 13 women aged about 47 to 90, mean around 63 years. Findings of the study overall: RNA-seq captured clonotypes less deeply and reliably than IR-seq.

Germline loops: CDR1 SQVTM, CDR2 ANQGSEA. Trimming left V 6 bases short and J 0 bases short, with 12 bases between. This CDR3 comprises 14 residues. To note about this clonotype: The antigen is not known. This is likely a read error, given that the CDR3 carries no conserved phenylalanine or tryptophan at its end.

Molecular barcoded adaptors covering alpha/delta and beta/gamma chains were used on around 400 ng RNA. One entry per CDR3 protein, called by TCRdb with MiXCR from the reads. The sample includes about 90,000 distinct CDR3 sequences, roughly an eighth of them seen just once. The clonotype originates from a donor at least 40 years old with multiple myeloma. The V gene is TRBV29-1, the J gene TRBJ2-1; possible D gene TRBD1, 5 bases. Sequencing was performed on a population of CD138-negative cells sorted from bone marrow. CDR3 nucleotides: TGCAGCGTGGACATGCCCAGCTCCTACAATGAGCAGTTCTCC. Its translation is CSVDMPSSYNEQFS.